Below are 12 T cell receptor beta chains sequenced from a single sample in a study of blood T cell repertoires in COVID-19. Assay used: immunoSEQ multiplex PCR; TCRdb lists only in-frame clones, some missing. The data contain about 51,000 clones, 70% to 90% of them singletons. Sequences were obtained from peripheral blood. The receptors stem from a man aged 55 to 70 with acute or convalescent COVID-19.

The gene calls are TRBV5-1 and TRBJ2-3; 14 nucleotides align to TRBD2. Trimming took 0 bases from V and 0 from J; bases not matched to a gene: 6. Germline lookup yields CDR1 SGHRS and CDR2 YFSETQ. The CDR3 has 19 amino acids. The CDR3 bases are TGCGCCAGCAGCTTGGGACTAGCGGGAGGGCGTTCTAGCACAGATACGCAGTATTTT. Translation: CASSLGLAGGRSSTDTQYF.

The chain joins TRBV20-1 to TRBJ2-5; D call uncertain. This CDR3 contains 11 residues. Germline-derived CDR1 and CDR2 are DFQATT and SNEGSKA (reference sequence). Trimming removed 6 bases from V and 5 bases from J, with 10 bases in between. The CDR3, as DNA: TGCAGTGCCATCCAGTGGGAGACCCAGTACTTC. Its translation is CSAIQWETQYF.

In DNA, the CDR3 is TGTGCCAGCAGCCCTGGCAGGGTGGGCACTGAAGCTTTCTTT. This sequence encodes CASSPGRVGTEAFF. The chain is built from TRBV11-1 and TRBJ1-1; possible D gene TRBD1, 5 bases. From germline, CDR1 is SGHAT and CDR2 FQDESV (reference sequence). The CDR3 covers 14 residues. V was cut by 5 bases and J by 4 bases, with 14 bases left in between. Looking up the rest from reference TRBV11-1 and TRBJ1-1 gives the full variable domain: EAEVAQSPRYKITEKSQAVAFWCDPISGHATLYWYRQILGQGPELLVQFQDESVVDDSQLPKDRFSAERLKGVDSTLKIQPAELGDSAMYLCASSPGRVGTEAFFGQGTRLTVV.

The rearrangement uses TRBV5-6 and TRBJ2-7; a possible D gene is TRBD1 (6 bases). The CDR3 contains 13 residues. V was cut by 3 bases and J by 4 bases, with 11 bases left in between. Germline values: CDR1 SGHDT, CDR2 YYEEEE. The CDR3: CASSSLTGYEQYF. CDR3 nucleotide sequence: TGTGCCAGCAGCTCCCTGACAGGATACGAGCAGTACTTC.

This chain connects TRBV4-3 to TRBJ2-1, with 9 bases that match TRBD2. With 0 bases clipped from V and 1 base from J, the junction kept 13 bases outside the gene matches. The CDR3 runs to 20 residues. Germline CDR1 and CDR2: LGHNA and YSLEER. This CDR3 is CASSQDDASGVSSSYNEQFF. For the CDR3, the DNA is TGCGCCAGCAGCCAAGATGACGCTAGCGGGGTGTCTTCGTCCTACAATGAGCAGTTCTTC.

The DNA of the CDR3 is TGTGCCAGCAGCGACAGGGGGCCAGGCCAAGAGACCCAGTACTTC. Residues: CASSDRGPGQETQYF. The chain couples TRBV6-5 to TRBJ2-5, with 10 nucleotides matching TRBD1. The CDR3 is 15 residues long. Germline V gene sequence: CDR1 MNHEY, CDR2 SVGAGI. J gave up 1 base and V 6 bases, and 5 bases lay outside the gene matches.

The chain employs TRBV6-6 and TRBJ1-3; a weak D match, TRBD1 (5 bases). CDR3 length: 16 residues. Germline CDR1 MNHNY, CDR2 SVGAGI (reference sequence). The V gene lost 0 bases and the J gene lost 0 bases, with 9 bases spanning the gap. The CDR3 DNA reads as TGTGCCAGCAGTTACTCGTCAGGGTTCTCTGGAAACACCATATATTTT. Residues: CASSYSSGFSGNTIYF.

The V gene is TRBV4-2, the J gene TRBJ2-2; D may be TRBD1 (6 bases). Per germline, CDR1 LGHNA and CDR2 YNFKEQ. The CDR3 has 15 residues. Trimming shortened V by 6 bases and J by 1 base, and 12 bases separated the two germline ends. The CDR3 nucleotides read TGTGCCAGCAGTTTCTCGGGACAGAACACCGGGGAGCTGTTTTTT. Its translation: CASSFSGQNTGELFF.

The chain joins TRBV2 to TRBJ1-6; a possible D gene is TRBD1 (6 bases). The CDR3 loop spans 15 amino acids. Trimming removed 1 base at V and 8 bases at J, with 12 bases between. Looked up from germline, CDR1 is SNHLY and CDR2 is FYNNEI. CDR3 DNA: TGTGCCAGCAGTGAAGGAGGGGGAACAGATTCACCCCTCCACTTT. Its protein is CASSEGGGTDSPLHF.

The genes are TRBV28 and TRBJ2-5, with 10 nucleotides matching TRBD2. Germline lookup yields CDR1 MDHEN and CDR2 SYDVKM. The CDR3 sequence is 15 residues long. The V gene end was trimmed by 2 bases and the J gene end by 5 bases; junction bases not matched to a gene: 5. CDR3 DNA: TGTGCCAGCAGTTTAAGGGGACTAGCGAGCGAGACCCAGTACTTC. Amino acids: CASSLRGLASETQYF.

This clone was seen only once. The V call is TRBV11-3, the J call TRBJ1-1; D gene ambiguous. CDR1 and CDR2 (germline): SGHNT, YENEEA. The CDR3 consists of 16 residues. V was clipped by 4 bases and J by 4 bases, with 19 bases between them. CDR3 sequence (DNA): TGTGCCAGCAGCTCCCAACGAGGCCTGTCGAGCACTGAAGCTTTCTTT. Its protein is CASSSQRGLSSTEAFF.

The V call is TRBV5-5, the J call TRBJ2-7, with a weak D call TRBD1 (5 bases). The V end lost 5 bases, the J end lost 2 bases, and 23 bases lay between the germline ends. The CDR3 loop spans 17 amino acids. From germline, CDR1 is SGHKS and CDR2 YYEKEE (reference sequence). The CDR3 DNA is TGTGCCAGCAGTATTATCTACAGGTCCCACCAACCCTACGAGCAGTACTTC. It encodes CASSIIYRSHQPYEQYF.